The source of this TCR beta chain is a study of cytomegalovirus exposure and HLA in healthy donors. PCR primers comprised 60 Vbeta and 13 Jbeta primers. Data came from immunoSEQ multiplex PCR; TCRdb stores just in-frame clones and leaves some out. The table has 200,000 to 300,000 clones, roughly 87% seen once. On this clone: Its antigen is unidentified.

Overall study findings and caveats: Highly shared variants forming one cluster were likely a sequencing artifact. The study listed approximately 170 cytomegalovirus-associated TCR beta chains. As a later analysis showed, a missense DCLRE1C variant was linked to trimming of TCR beta V- and J-genes. Rare sequences made up most TCRs, while some public TCRs were found in many donors.

The sample taken for sequencing was PBMCs. The clonotype comes from a middle-aged woman in good health and CMV-seropositive.

The CDR3 region has the DNA TGTGCCAGTAGTACTTCTTCCCAGGGTATGTACGAGCAGTACTTC. It translates to CASSTSSQGMYEQYF. The V call is TRBV19, the J call TRBJ2-7; TRBD1 is a possible D gene (5 bases). V was shortened by 4 bases and J by 4 bases, with 17 bases between the two germline ends. The V gene's germline CDR1 is LNHDA and CDR2 SQIVND (reference sequence). The CDR3 is made up of 15 amino acids. Full variable domain (outside the CDR3, taken from reference TRBV19 and TRBJ2-7): DGGITQSPKYLFRKEGQNVTLSCEQNLNHDAMYWYRQDPGQGLRLIYYSQIVNDFQKGDIAEGYSVSREKKESFPLTVTSAQKNPTAFYLCASSTSSQGMYEQYFGPGTRLTVT.